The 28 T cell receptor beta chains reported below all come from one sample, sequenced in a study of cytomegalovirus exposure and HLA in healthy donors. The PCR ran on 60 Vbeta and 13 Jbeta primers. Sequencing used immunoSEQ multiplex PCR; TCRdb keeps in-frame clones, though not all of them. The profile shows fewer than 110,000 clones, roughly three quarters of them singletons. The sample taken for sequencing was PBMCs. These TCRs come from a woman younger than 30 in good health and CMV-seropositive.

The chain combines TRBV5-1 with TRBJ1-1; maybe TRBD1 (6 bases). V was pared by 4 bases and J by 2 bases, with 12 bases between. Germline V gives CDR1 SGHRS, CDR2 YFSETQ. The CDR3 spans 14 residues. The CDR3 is CASSVDSSNTEAFF. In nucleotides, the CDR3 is TGCGCCAGCAGCGTGGACAGTAGTAACACTGAAGCTTTCTTT.

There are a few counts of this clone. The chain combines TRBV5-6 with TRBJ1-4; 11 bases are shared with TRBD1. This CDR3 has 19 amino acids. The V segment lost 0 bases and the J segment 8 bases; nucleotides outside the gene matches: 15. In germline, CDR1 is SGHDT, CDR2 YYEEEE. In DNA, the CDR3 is TGTGCCAGCAGCTTGGCACGGGACAGGGGGAATGGTGCACGAGAAAAACTGTTTTTT. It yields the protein CASSLARDRGNGAREKLFF. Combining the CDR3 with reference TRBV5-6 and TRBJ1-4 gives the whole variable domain DAGVTQSPTHLIKTRGQQVTLRCSPKSGHDTVSWYQQALGQGPQFIFQYYEEEERQRGNFPDRFSGHQFPNYSSELNVNALLLGDSALYLCASSLARDRGNGAREKLFFGSGTQLSVL.

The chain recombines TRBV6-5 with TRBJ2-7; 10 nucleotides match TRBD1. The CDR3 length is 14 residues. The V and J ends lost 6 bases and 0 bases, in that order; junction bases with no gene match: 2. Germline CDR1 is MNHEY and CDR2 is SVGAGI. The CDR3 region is CASSRTGGSYEQYF. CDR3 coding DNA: TGTGCCAGCAGCAGGACAGGGGGCTCCTACGAGCAGTACTTC.

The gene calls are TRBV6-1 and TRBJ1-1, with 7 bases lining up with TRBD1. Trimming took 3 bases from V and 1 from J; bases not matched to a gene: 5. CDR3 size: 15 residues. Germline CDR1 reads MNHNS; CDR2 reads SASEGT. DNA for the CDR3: TGTGCCAGCAGTGACGGACAGGATCCGAACACTGAAGCTTTCTTT. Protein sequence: CASSDGQDPNTEAFF.

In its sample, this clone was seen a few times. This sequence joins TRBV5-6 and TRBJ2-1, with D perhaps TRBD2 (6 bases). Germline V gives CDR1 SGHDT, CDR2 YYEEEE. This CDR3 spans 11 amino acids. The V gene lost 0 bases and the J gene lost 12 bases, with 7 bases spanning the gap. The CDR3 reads CASSLGGGQFF. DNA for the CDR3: TGTGCCAGCAGCTTGGGGGGAGGGCAGTTCTTC.

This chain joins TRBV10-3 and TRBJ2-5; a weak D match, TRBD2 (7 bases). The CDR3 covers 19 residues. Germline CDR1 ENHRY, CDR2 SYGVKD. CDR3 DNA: TGTCGGCTCACCCTGAACTTCCGCGGGGGCCAAGCAGCCACAGGGACCCAGTACTTC. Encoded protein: CRLTLNFRGGQAATGTQYF.

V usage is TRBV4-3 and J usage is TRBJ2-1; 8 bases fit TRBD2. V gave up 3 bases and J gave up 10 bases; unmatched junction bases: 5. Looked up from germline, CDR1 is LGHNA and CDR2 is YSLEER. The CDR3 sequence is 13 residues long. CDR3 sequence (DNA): TGCGCCAGCAGCCAGTCAGCGGGAGCGGAGCAGTTCTTC. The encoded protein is CASSQSAGAEQFF.

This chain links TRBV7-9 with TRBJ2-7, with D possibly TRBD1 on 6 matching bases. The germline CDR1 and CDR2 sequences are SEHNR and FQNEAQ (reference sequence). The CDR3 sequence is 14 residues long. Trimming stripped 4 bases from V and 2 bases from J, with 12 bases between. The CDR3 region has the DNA TGTGCCAGCAGCTCCGGGACACAGACCTACGAGCAGTACTTC. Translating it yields CASSSGTQTYEQYF.

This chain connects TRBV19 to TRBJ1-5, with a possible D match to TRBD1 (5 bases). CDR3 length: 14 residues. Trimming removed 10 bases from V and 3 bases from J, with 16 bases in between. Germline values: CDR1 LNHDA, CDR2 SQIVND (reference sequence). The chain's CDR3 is CATEVGATNQPQHF. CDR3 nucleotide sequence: TGTGCCACCGAGGTTGGGGCTACCAATCAGCCCCAGCATTTT.

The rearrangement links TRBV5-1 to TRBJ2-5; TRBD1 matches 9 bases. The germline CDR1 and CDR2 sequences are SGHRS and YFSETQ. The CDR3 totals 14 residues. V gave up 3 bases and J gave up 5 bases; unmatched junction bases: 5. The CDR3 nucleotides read TGCGCCAGCAGCTGGGGACAGGGAGGGGAGACCCAGTACTTC. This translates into CASSWGQGGETQYF. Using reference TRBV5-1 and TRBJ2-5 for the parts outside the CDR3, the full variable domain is KAGVTQTPRYLIKTRGQQVTLSCSPISGHRSVSWYQQTPGQGLQFLFEYFSETQRNKGNFPGRFSGRQFSNSRSEMNVSTLELGDSALYLCASSWGQGGETQYFGPGTRLLVL.

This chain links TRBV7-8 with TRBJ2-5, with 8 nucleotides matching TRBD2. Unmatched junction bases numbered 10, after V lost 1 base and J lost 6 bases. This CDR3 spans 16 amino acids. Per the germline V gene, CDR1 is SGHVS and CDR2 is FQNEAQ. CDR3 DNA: TGTGCCAGCAGCTTAGGGGCCGGGGGGGCCGTCCAGACCCAGTACTTC. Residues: CASSLGAGGAVQTQYF. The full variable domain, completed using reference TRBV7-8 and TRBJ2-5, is GAGVSQSPRYKVAKRGQDVALRCDPISGHVSLFWYQQALGQGPEFLTYFQNEAQLDKSGLPSDRFFAERPEGSVSTLKIQRTQQEDSAVYLCASSLGAGGAVQTQYFGPGTRLLVL.

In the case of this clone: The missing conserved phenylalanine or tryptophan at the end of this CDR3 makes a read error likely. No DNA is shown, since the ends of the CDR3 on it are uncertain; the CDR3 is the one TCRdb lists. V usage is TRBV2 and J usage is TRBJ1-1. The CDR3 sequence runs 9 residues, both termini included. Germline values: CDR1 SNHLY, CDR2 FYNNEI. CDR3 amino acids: CASSEVVYR.

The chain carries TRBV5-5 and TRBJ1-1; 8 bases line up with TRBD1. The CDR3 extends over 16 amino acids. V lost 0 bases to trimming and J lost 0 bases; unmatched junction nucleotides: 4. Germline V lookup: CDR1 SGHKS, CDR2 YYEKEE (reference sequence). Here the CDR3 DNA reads TGTGCCAGCAGCTTGGGAGGGACAGGTATGAACACTGAAGCTTTCTTT. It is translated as CASSLGGTGMNTEAFF.

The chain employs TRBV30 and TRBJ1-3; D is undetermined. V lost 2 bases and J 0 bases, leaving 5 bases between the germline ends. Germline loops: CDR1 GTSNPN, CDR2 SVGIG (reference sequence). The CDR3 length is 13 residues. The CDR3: CAWSKYSGNTIYF. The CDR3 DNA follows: TGTGCCTGGAGTAAATACTCTGGAAACACCATATATTTT.

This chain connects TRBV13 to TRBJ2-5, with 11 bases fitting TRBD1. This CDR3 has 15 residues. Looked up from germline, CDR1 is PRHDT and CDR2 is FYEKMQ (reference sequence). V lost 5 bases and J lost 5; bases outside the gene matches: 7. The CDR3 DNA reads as TGTGCCAGCAGCGCCGGGACAGGGGGGGAGGAGACCCAGTACTTC. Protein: CASSAGTGGEETQYF.

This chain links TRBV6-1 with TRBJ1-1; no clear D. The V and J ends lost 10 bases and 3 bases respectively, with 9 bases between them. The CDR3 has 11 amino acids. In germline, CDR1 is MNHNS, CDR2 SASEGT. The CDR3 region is CANDGDTEAFF. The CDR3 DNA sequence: TGTGCCAACGACGGGGACACTGAAGCTTTCTTT.

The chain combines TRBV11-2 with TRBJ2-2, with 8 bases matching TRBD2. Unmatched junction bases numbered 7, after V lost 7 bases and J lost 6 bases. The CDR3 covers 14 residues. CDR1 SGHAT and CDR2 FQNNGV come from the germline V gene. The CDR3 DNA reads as TGTGCCAGCACCTGGAGCGGGGGTGCCGGGGAGCTGTTTTTT. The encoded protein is CASTWSGGAGELFF.

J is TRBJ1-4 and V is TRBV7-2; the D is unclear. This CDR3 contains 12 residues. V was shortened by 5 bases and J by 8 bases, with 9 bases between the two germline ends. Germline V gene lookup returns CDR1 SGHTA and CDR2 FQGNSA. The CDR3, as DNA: TGTGCCAGCAGCACCAACGGGGAAAAACTGTTTTTT. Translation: CASSTNGEKLFF.

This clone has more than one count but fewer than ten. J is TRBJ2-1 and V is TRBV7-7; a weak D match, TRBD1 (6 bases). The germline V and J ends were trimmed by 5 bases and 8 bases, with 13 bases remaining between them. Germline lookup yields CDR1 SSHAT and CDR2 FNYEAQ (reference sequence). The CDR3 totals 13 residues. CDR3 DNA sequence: TGTGCCAGCAGCACCCAGGGGCAGCATGAGCAGTTCTTC. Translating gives CASSTQGQHEQFF.

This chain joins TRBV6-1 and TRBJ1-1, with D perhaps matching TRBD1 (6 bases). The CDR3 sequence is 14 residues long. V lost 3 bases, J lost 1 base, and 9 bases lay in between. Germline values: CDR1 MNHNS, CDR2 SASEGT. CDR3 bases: TGTGCCAGCAGTGATTGGGGGCCGAACACTGAAGCTTTCTTT. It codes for CASSDWGPNTEAFF.

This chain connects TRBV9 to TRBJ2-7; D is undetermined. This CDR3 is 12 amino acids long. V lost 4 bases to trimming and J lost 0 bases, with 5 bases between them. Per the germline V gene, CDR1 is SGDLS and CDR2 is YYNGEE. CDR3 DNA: TGTGCCAGCAGCAACGGCTCCTACGAGCAGTACTTC. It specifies CASSNGSYEQYF.

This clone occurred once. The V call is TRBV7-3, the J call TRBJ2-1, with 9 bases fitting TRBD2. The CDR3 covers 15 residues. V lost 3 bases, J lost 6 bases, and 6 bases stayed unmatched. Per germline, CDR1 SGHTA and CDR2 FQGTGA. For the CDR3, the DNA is TGTGCCAGCAGCTTCTCTAGCGGGGAGATCAATGAGCAGTTCTTC. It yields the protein CASSFSSGEINEQFF.

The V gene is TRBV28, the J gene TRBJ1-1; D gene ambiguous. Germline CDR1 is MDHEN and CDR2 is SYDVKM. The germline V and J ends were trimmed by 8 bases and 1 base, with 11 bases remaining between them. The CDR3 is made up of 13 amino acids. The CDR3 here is CASFLRQNTEAFF. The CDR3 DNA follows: TGTGCCAGCTTCCTCCGACAGAACACTGAAGCTTTCTTT.

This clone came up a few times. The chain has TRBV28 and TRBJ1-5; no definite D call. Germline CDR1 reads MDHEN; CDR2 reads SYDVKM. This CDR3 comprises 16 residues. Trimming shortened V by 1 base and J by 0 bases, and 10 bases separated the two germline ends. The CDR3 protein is CASSLSTGISNQPQHF. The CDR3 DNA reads TGTGCCAGCAGTTTATCCACCGGGATTAGCAATCAGCCCCAGCATTTT.

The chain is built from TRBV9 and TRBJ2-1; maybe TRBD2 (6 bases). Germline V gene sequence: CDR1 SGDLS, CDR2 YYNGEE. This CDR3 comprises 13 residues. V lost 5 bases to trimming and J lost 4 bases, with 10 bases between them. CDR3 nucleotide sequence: TGTGCCAGCAGTGCGGGGCGATACAATGAGCAGTTCTTC. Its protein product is CASSAGRYNEQFF.

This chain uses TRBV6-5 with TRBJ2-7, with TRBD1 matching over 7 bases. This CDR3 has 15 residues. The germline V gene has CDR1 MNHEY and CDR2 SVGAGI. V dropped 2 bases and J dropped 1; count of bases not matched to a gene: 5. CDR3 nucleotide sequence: TGTGCCAGCAGTTACCTGACAGGGCTATCCTACGAGCAGTACTTC. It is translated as CASSYLTGLSYEQYF.

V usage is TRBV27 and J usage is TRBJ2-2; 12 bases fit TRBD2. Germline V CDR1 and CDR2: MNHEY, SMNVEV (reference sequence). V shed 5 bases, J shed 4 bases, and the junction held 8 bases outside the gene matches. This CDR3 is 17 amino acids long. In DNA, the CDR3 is TGTGCCAGCAGTCCCCGACGGACTAGCGGGATCACCGGGGAGCTGTTTTTT. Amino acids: CASSPRRTSGITGELFF.

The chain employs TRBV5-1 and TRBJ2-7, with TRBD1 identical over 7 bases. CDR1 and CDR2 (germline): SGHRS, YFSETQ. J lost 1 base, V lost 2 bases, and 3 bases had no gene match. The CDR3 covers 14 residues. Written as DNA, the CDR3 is TGCGCCAGCAGCTTAGGGACAGAATCCTACGAGCAGTACTTC. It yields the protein CASSLGTESYEQYF.